This T cell receptor (beta chain) is from a study of graft-versus-host responses after intestinal transplantation. Overall study: Every one of the recipients received anti-thymocyte globulin induction and afterwards took tacrolimus and steroids for 3 to 4 years.

Only in-frame clones appear in the TCRdb table, and some are missing; sequencing was by immunoSEQ multiplex PCR. The table lists about 14,000 clones, around three quarters of them singletons. Investigators treated the graft tissue so that it released intraepithelial and lamina propria lymphocytes. The TCR comes from a human patient who received an intestinal transplant, so some T cells may come from the graft donor. The material sequenced was ileum tissue, taken about four weeks after intestinal transplant.

CDR3 DNA: TGTGCCAGCAGTCCCTTACAGGGTTCGGATTCACCCCTCCACTTT. Its protein is CASSPLQGSDSPLHF. The V and J genes are TRBV6-5 and TRBJ1-6, with D maybe TRBD1 (6 bases). The germline V gene encodes CDR1 MNHEY and CDR2 SVGAGI. The CDR3 runs to 15 residues. Trimming took 5 bases from V and 8 from J, leaving 16 bases between them.